What follows are 17 T cell receptor beta chains derived from one specimen sequenced in a study of persistence of HIV-infected CD4 T cells. The immunoSEQ assay was version 4, run in survey mode. The repertoire was sequenced with immunoSEQ multiplex PCR; TCRdb's copy has only in-frame clones and lacks some. The sample lists tens of thousands of clones, 75% to 80% occurring once. Overlapping HIV-1 Gag 15-mer peptides at approximately 0.91 ug per peptide per mL were used. CD40L-negative CD69-negative CD45RO-high memory CD4+ T cells were sorted as populations depleted of antigen-responding cells. No antigen has been assigned to these receptors. The sample here was CD4+ T cells sorted from PBMCs after approximately 19-hour stimulation, taken from a patient who received antiretroviral therapy. The receptor source for this set is an adult man with HIV who was CMV-seropositive.

In its sample, this clone was seen a few times. This rearrangement joins TRBV18 to TRBJ1-1; D unresolved. This CDR3 contains 13 residues. The ends were cut back, 6 bases at V and 1 base at J, with 9 bases in the middle. Germline CDR1 and CDR2: KGHSH and LQKENI. The DNA of the CDR3 is TGTGCCAGCTCCTCGTGGCAGAACACTGAAGCTTTCTTT. This codes for CASSSWQNTEAFF.

This chain joins TRBV5-4 and TRBJ2-2, with D unclear. In germline, CDR1 is SGHNT, CDR2 YYREEE (reference sequence). V was shortened by 4 bases and J by 5 bases, with 12 bases between the two germline ends. This CDR3 is built from 14 residues. CDR3 coding DNA: TGTGCCAGCAGCCGCTTCGGGTGGACCGGGGAGCTGTTTTTT. This translates into CASSRFGWTGELFF.

In nucleotides, the CDR3 is TGTGCCAGCAGCTTTGGACGGTTCAATCAGCCCCAGCATTTT. Protein: CASSFGRFNQPQHF. This chain connects TRBV3-1 (or the pseudogene TRBV3-2) to TRBJ1-5; no definite D call. V lost 5 bases to trimming and J lost 3 bases, with 11 bases between them. The CDR3 totals 14 residues. Germline V gene lookup returns CDR1 LGHDT and CDR2 YNNKEL (reference sequence).

This chain joins TRBV29-1 and TRBJ1-1, with 7 nucleotides matching TRBD1. After removal of 4 bases from V and 10 bases from J, the junction contained 9 bases not matched to a gene. Germline V lookup: CDR1 SQVTM, CDR2 ANQGSEA. The CDR3 length is 12 residues. Here the CDR3 DNA reads TGCAGCGTTGGTGTCCAGGGGGAAAGAGCTTTCTTT. This encodes CSVGVQGERAFF.

This clone was detected only a few times. The chain employs TRBV5-1 and TRBJ1-2; D is perhaps TRBD1 (5 bases). Trimming stripped 0 bases from V and 3 bases from J, with 9 bases between. Germline values: CDR1 SGHRS, CDR2 YFSETQ. The CDR3 runs 14 residues. The CDR3 DNA follows: TGCGCCAGCAGCTTGGACAGGCCCCACTATGGCTACACCTTC. Its translation is CASSLDRPHYGYTF.

This clone has only a few counts. The V and J genes are TRBV7-9 and TRBJ2-6; 7 bases align to TRBD1. The germline CDR1 and CDR2 sequences are SEHNR and FQNEAQ (reference sequence). With 6 bases clipped from V and 0 bases from J, the junction kept 11 bases outside the gene matches. This CDR3 contains 18 residues. CDR3: CASSPGTALFSGANVLTF. The CDR3 bases are TGTGCCAGCAGTCCGGGGACAGCCCTTTTCTCTGGGGCCAACGTCCTGACTTTC.

This chain links TRBV5-1 with TRBJ2-7, with TRBD1 matching over 7 bases. From germline, CDR1 is SGHRS and CDR2 YFSETQ. The CDR3 is made up of 17 amino acids. V gave up 4 bases and J gave up 3 bases; unmatched junction bases: 16. Here the CDR3 reads CASSLGQNLLPFYEQYF. CDR3 coding DNA: TGCGCCAGCAGCCTGGGACAGAATCTACTCCCCTTCTACGAGCAGTACTTC.

The sample holds one count of this clone. The chain uses TRBV5-6 and TRBJ1-6; D is possibly TRBD1 (6 bases). V was clipped by 3 bases and J by 7 bases, with 14 bases between them. Germline V lookup: CDR1 SGHDT, CDR2 YYEEEE. This CDR3 comprises 15 residues. The CDR3 sequence: CASSSYRVENSPLHF. The CDR3 nucleotides read TGTGCCAGCAGCTCCTACAGGGTGGAAAATTCACCCCTCCACTTT.

The chain employs TRBV6-1 and TRBJ2-2; TRBD2 might be the D (5 bases). Germline V gene lookup returns CDR1 MNHNS and CDR2 SASEGT. The V gene lost 4 bases and the J gene lost 0 bases, with 12 bases spanning the gap. The CDR3 consists of 16 residues. As DNA, the CDR3 is TGTGCCAGCAGTGGCCGGTTCGGGACGAACACCGGGGAGCTGTTTTTT. Translation gives CASSGRFGTNTGELFF.

This rearrangement joins TRBV7-9 to TRBJ1-2; possibly TRBD1 for D (5 bases). The CDR3 has 16 residues. Germline CDR1 reads SEHNR; CDR2 reads FQNEAQ (reference sequence). V lost 5 bases and J lost 4, with 20 bases in between. Here the CDR3 reads CASSPNPRGLGYGYTF. The CDR3 DNA is TGTGCCAGCAGCCCTAATCCGCGGGGCCTCGGCTATGGCTACACCTTC.

The J gene is TRBJ1-3, the V gene TRBV6-5, with D possibly matching TRBD1 (6 bases). The V gene lost 5 bases and the J gene lost 0 bases, with 11 bases spanning the gap. Germline loops: CDR1 MNHEY, CDR2 SVGAGI. CDR3 length: 15 amino acids. DNA for the CDR3: TGTGCCAGCAGTCAGGACAGTAGCTCTGGAAACACCATATATTTT. Its translation: CASSQDSSSGNTIYF.

The chain recombines TRBV19 with TRBJ1-1; the D is unclear. V lost 6 bases, J lost 1 base, and 12 bases lay in between. Germline V gene data show CDR1 as LNHDA and CDR2 as SQIVND (reference sequence). This CDR3 has 14 residues. CDR3 loop: CASSTLKRNTEAFF. The CDR3 bases are TGTGCCAGTAGCACTCTTAAACGGAACACTGAAGCTTTCTTT.

This chain connects TRBV6-5 to TRBJ2-3, with D tentatively TRBD1 (8 bases). V lost 6 bases, J lost 3 bases, and 13 bases lay in between. This CDR3 region has 14 residues. Germline assignment: CDR1 MNHEY and CDR2 SVGAGI. The DNA for the CDR3 is TGTGCCAGCAGAAGCGGGACAGGAACAGATACGCAGTATTTT. It codes for CASRSGTGTDTQYF.

The chain joins TRBV10-3 to TRBJ2-7, with TRBD2 identical over 9 bases. Germline CDR1 and CDR2: ENHRY and SYGVKD. The CDR3 covers 16 residues. The V and J ends lost 4 bases and 0 bases, in that order; junction bases with no gene match: 7. The CDR3 loop reads CAISGYSGGSSYEQYF. In nucleotides, the CDR3 is TGTGCCATCAGTGGTTATAGCGGGGGCTCCTCCTACGAGCAGTACTTC.

J is TRBJ2-1 and V is TRBV6-2 or TRBV6-3; 9 bases are a match to TRBD2. CDR3 length: 16 residues. Looked up from germline, CDR1 is MNHEY and CDR2 is SVGEGT. V lost 2 bases and J lost 9; bases outside the gene matches: 11. CDR3 loop: CASSYPAGGVKGEQFF. The CDR3 DNA is TGTGCCAGCAGTTACCCGGCGGGGGGGGTGAAGGGTGAGCAGTTCTTC.

This sequence joins TRBV6-2 or TRBV6-3 and TRBJ1-1; no definite D call. CDR1 is MNHEY and CDR2 is SVGEGT in the germline V gene. The V end lost 2 bases, the J end lost 3 bases, and 7 bases lay between the germline ends. The CDR3 is made up of 13 amino acids. The CDR3 DNA sequence: TGTGCCAGCAGTTACGGGTGGTACACTGAAGCTTTCTTT. Encoded protein: CASSYGWYTEAFF.

This chain's CDR3 is CASSFSGGLRSNEQYF. In DNA, the CDR3 is TGTGCCAGCAGCTTTTCAGGGGGCCTAAGGTCCAACGAGCAGTACTTC. The chain joins TRBV7-9 to TRBJ2-7; 8 nucleotides line up with TRBD1. The germline V gene has CDR1 SEHNR and CDR2 FQNEAQ (reference sequence). The ends lost 3 bases at V and 5 bases at J; junction bases unmatched: 12. The CDR3 loop spans 16 amino acids.